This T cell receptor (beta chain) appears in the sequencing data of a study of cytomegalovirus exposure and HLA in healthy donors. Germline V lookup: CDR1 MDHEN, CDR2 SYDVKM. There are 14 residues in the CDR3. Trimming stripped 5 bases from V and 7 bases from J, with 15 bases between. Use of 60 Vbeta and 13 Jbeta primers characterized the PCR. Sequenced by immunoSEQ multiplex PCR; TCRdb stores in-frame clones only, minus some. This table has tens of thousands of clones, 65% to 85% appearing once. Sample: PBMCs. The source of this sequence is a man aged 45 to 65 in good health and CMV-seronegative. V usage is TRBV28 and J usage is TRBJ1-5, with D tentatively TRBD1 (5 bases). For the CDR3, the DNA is TGTGCCAGCAGTGCTCCGGATAGGGGACAGCCCCAGCATTTT. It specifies CASSAPDRGQPQHF.